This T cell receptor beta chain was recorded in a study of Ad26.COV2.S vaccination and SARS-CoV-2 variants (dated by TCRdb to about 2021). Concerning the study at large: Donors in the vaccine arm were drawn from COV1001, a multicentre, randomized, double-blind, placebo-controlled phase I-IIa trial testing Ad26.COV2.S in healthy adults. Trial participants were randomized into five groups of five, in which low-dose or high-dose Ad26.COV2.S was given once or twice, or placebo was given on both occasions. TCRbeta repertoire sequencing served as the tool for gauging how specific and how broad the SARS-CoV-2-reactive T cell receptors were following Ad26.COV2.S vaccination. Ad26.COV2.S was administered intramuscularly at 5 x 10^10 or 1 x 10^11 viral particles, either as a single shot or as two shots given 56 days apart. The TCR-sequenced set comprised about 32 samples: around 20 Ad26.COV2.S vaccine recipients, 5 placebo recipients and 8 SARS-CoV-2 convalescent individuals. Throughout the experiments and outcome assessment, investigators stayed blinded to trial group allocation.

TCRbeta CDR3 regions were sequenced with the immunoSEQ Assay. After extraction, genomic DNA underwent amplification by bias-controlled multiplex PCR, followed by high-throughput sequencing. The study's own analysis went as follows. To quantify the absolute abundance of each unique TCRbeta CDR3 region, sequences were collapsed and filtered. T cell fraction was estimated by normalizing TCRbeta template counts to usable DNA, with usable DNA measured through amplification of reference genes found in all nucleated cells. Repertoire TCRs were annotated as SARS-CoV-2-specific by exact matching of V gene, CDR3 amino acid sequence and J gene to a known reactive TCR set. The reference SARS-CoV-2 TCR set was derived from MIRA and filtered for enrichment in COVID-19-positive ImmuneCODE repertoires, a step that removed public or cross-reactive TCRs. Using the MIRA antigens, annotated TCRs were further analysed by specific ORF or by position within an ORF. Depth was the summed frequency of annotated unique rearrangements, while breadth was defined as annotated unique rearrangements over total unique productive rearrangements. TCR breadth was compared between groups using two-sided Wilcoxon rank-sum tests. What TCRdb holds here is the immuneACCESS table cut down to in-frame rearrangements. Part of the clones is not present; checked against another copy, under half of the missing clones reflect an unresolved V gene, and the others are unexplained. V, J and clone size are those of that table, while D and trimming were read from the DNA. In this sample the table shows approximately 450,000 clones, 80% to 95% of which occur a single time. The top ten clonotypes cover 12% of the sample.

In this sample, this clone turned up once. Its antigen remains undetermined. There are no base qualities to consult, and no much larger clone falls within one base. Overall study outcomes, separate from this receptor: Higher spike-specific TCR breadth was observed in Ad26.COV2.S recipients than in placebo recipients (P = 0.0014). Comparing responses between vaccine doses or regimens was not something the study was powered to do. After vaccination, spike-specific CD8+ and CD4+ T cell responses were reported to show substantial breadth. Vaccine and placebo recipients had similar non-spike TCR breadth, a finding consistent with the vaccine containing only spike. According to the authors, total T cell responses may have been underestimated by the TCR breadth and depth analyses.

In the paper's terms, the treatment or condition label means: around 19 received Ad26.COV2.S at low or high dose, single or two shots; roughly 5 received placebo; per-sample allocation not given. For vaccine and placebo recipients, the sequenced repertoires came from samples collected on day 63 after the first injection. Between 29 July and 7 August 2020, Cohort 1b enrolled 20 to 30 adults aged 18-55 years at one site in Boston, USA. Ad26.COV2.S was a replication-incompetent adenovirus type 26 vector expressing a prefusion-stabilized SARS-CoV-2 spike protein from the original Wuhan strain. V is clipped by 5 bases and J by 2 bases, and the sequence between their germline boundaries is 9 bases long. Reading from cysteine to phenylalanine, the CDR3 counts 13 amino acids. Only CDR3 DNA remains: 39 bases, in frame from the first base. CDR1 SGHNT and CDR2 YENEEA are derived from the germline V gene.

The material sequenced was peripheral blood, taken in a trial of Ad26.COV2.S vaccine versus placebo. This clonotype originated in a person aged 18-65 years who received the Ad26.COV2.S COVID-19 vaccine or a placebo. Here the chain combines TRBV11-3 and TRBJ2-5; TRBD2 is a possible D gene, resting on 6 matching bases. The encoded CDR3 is CASSPGLQETQYF. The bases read TGTGCCAGCAGCCCGGGACTTCAAGAGACCCAGTACTTC. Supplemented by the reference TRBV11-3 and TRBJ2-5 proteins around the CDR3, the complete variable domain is EAGVVQSPRYKIIEKKQPVAFWCNPISGHNTLYWYLQNLGQGPELLIRYENEEAVDDSQLPKDRFSAERLKGVDSTLKIQPAELGDSAVYLCASSPGLQETQYFGPGTRLLVL.